This T cell receptor (beta chain) was documented in a study of shared clonotypes between healthy human individuals. Study observations and caveats: The naive CD4 repertoires of several donors were compared, and approximately 4.5% of clonotypes were shared.

Terminally differentiated effector memory CD45RA+ cells were excluded from the naive CD8 cells, which were CD45RO-negative and positively selected for CCR7. Concerning this clone: Its antigen is undetermined.

Each sorted subset replicate got 200 ng genomic DNA, 25,000 to 35,000 genomes. Generated by immunoSEQ multiplex PCR, the TCRdb table keeps only in-frame clones and is missing some. Counted here are some 2.1 million clones, just under 95% occurring once; the ten biggest clones make up under 2%. This CDR3 has 14 amino acids. Germline values: CDR1 SGHNT, CDR2 YYREEE (reference sequence). V was cut by 0 bases and J by 4 bases, with 10 bases left in between. This chain uses TRBV5-4 with TRBJ1-2; D gene ambiguous. The clonotype was recovered from a man younger than 30 in good health. Some clones in this sample may be carry-over from other donors' samples. The sequenced sample was naive CD8+ T cells from PBMCs. The DNA of the CDR3 is TGTGCCAGCAGCTTGGAGATCCCGATCTATGGCTACACCTTC. Amino acid sequence: CASSLEIPIYGYTF.